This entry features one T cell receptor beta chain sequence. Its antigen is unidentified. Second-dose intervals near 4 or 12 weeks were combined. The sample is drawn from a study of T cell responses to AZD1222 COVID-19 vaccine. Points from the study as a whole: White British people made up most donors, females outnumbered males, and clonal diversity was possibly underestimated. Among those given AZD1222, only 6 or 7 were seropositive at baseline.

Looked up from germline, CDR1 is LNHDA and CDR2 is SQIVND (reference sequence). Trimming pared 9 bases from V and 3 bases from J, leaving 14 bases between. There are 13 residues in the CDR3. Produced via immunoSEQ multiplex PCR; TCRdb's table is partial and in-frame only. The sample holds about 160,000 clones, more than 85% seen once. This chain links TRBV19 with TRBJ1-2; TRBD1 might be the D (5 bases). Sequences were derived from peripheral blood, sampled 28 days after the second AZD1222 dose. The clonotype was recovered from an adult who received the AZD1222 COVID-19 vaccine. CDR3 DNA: TGTGCCAGCACTTTTGGGGCGTACTATGGCTACACCTTC. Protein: CASTFGAYYGYTF.